These 10 T cell receptor beta chains came from one sample sequenced in a study of cytomegalovirus exposure and HLA in healthy donors. PCR primers comprised 60 Vbeta and 13 Jbeta primers. The assay was immunoSEQ multiplex PCR, and TCRdb's table has in-frame clones only and misses some. This sample carries around 120,000 clones, roughly 80% of them seen once, and the ten largest clones take less than 3%. The sequencing sample was made of PBMCs. The receptors derive from a woman in her 40s in good health and CMV-seropositive.

The chain combines TRBV27 with TRBJ2-3, with 10 bases fitting TRBD1. CDR1 and CDR2 from the germline V gene are MNHEY and SMNVEV (reference sequence). CDR3 length: 15 residues. V shed 6 bases, J shed 1 base, and the junction held 4 bases outside the gene matches. DNA of the CDR3: TGTGCCAGCAGAGCCGGGACAGGGGGCACAGATACGCAGTATTTT. It codes for CASRAGTGGTDTQYF.

The chain combines TRBV30 with TRBJ1-2; D gene ambiguous. The CDR3 is 13 amino acids. V was clipped by 5 bases and J by 0 bases, with 10 bases between them. From germline, CDR1 is GTSNPN and CDR2 SVGIG (reference sequence). The CDR3 DNA sequence: TGTGCCTGGGCCCCCGGGTCTAACTATGGCTACACCTTC. Translation gives CAWAPGSNYGYTF.

This chain uses TRBV5-1 with TRBJ2-3, with 9 bases identical to TRBD2. V was clipped by 1 base and J by 4 bases; unmatched bases: 19. Per germline, CDR1 SGHRS and CDR2 YFSETQ. CDR3 length equals 20 residues. The CDR3 nucleotides read TGCGCCAGCAGCTTGCCGGGGCCATTTCAGCGGGAGGAGAGGCCAGATACGCAGTATTTT. Translation: CASSLPGPFQREERPDTQYF.

V and J are TRBV2 and TRBJ2-1; TRBD2 is a possible D gene (5 bases). The CDR3 is made up of 14 amino acids. The V gene lost 6 bases and the J gene lost 7 bases, with 16 bases spanning the gap. Germline CDR1 SNHLY, CDR2 FYNNEI. DNA of the CDR3: TGTGCCAGCAGCGTTATCCAAAGCGGTAATGAGCAGTTCTTC. Amino acid sequence: CASSVIQSGNEQFF.

The J gene is TRBJ2-2, the V gene TRBV27; 10 nucleotides align to TRBD2. Germline lookup yields CDR1 MNHEY and CDR2 SMNVEV (reference sequence). CDR3 length equals 16 residues. J gave up 5 bases and V 6 bases, and 9 bases lay outside the gene matches. The CDR3 is CASRTAGGRGTGELFF. The DNA of the CDR3 is TGTGCCAGCAGGACAGCGGGAGGGAGGGGAACCGGGGAGCTGTTTTTT.

The DNA of the CDR3 is TGTGCCAGCAGTCGCACCCGACAGGGGGAGAATGAAAAACTGTTTTTT. Its translation is CASSRTRQGENEKLFF. The chain joins TRBV2 to TRBJ1-4; 9 bases map to TRBD1. This CDR3 is 16 amino acids long. V lost 5 bases and J lost 5; bases outside the gene matches: 9. The germline V gene has CDR1 SNHLY and CDR2 FYNNEI.

This clone was detected only once. V and J are TRBV4-1 and TRBJ1-1, with 8 bases aligning to TRBD1. J lost 5 bases, V lost 3 bases, and 14 bases had no gene match. The CDR3 is made up of 17 amino acids. Looked up from germline, CDR1 is MGHRA and CDR2 is YSYEKL. This CDR3 is CASSHTNPGQGKTEAFF. CDR3 sequence (DNA): TGCGCCAGCAGCCATACGAACCCTGGACAGGGAAAAACTGAAGCTTTCTTT.

The V gene is TRBV29-1, the J gene TRBJ1-2; 7 bases agree with TRBD1. V lost 5 bases, J lost 2 bases, and 8 bases stayed unmatched. Per the germline V gene, CDR1 is SQVTM and CDR2 is ANQGSEA. CDR3 length: 14 residues. The CDR3: CSVSEGGSNYGYTF. For the CDR3, the DNA is TGCAGCGTTAGCGAAGGGGGCTCCAACTATGGCTACACCTTC.

The rearrangement uses TRBV19 and TRBJ2-5, with TRBD1 matching over 7 bases. The CDR3 loop spans 13 amino acids. The V and J ends lost 5 bases and 2 bases, in that order; junction bases with no gene match: 2. Germline lookup yields CDR1 LNHDA and CDR2 SQIVND (reference sequence). In nucleotides, the CDR3 is TGTGCCAGTAGTGGACAGGTTCAAGAGACCCAGTACTTC. Protein product: CASSGQVQETQYF.

For this clone: Germline is not matched at one junction end, which may reflect a read error. The same CDR3 is also encoded by other DNA sequences in this sample. CDR3 sequence (DNA): TGTGCCTGGAGTGTACAAACTTATGGGAGCTCCTATAATTCCCCCCTCCACTTT. Its translation: CAWSVQTYGSSYNSPLHF. This rearrangement joins TRBV30 to TRBJ1-6; D remains ambiguous. The CDR3 contains 18 residues. The germline V gene encodes CDR1 GTSNPN and CDR2 SVGIG (reference sequence).